This is a list of T cell receptor beta chains from one sample in a study of Ad26.COV2.S vaccination and SARS-CoV-2 variants. Libraries were prepared by immunoSEQ multiplex PCR; TCRdb keeps only in-frame clonotypes and omits some of them. This repertoire shows nearly 400,000 clones, around 89% found once; its top ten account for 1.9%. Sequenced material: peripheral blood, taken in a trial of Ad26.COV2.S vaccine versus placebo. The origin of the receptors is a person between 18 and 59 years old who received the Ad26.COV2.S COVID-19 vaccine or a placebo. The CDR3 runs from the conserved cysteine through the conserved F or W. The D gene is left open where the match is weak. Expanded clones get a size class; other rows say once, few or many, or leave the size out.

cdr3_length d_call j_call clone_size v_call cdr3_nt cdr3_aa
15 TRBD2 TRBJ2-1 . TRBV5-1 TGCGCCAGCGGGAATGCTATTAGCGGGAATAATGAGCAGTTCTTC CASGNAISGNNEQFF
15 . TRBJ2-1 . TRBV9 TGTGCCAGCAGCCCAAAGCGGGCCTCCTACAATGAGCAGTTCTTC CASSPKRASYNEQFF
18 TRBD2 TRBJ2-5 once TRBV14 TGTGCCAGCAGCCTCCGTTCCTTACTAGCGGGAGTGGGGGAGACCCAGTACTTC CASSLRSLLAGVGETQYF
15 TRBD2 TRBJ2-2 . TRBV7-9 TGTGCCAGCAGCCAGACTAGCGGGAGGAGTGGGGAGCTGTTTTTT CASSQTSGRSGELFF
16 TRBD2 TRBJ2-5 . TRBV28 TGTGCCAGCAGTTTAGTCGAACTAGCGGGAGAAGAGACCCAGTACTTC CASSLVELAGEETQYF
15 . TRBJ1-3 . TRBV11-2 TGTGCCAGCAGCTTGGGCAGGGTCTCTGGAAACACCATATATTTT CASSLGRVSGNTIYF
13 . TRBJ1-1 . TRBV27 TGTGCCAGCAGTTTAGGCAGGGGCACTGAAGCTTTCTTT CASSLGRGTEAFF
13 TRBD2 TRBJ2-3 . TRBV5-6 TGTGCCAGCAGCTTGGCCGGGGGGGATACGCAGTATTTT CASSLAGGDTQYF
15 . TRBJ2-3 . TRBV7-2 TGTGCCAGCAGCTTTCCGGGACTTACCACAGATACGCAGTATTTT CASSFPGLTTDTQYF
13 . TRBJ1-2 . TRBV6-5 TGTGCCAGCAGACTTACCGGTAGCTATGGCTACACCTTC CASRLTGSYGYTF
14 . TRBJ2-4 . TRBV5-8 TGTGCCACCCGTGGCGACAGGGCGGGGAACATTCAGTACTTC CATRGDRAGNIQYF
12 . TRBJ1-2 . TRBV28 TGTGCCAGCAGTCCGAGGGGAGGAGGCTACACCTTC CASSPRGGGYTF
15 TRBD2 TRBJ2-3 . TRBV6-1 TGTGCCACCAGGTTAGCGGGAAATCCCACAGATACGCAGTATTTT CATRLAGNPTDTQYF
14 . TRBJ2-7 . TRBV2 TGTGCCAGCAGTGCGGTGGCGGGGGCCGACGAGCAGTACTTC CASSAVAGADEQYF
16 . TRBJ2-7 . TRBV9 TGTGCCAGCAGCGTAGACCAAAACACGTACTTCTACGAGCAGTACTTC CASSVDQNTYFYEQYF
15 . TRBJ1-3 . TRBV7-2 TGTGCCAGCAGCGTAATGGGTTCCTCTGGAAACACCATATATTTT CASSVMGSSGNTIYF
15 . TRBJ2-7 . TRBV19 TGTGCCAGTAGTATGGAGGCGGGCAGTACCCGGGAGCAGTACTTC CASSMEAGSTREQYF
14 . TRBJ1-5 . TRBV2 TGTGCCAGCAGCAGGCAGACTAGCAATCAGCCCCAGCATTTT CASSRQTSNQPQHF
14 . TRBJ1-5 few TRBV18 TGTGCCAGCTCACCACCGGGCCCGAATCAGCCCCAGCATTTT CASSPPGPNQPQHF
12 . TRBJ2-2 . TRBV20-1 TGCAGTGCTAGTCGGTCTCCCAGGGAGCTGTTTTTT CSASRSPRELFF
15 TRBD1 TRBJ2-3 . TRBV9 TGTGCCAGCAGCTCAGACAGGGGGCTCACAGATACGCAGTATTTT CASSSDRGLTDTQYF
19 TRBD1 TRBJ1-3 . TRBV4-1 TGCGCCAGCAGCCAAGGACAGGGGGTAAAATTTGGTTCTGGAAACACCATATATTTT CASSQGQGVKFGSGNTIYF
17 TRBD2 TRBJ2-3 . TRBV4-1 TGCGCCAGCAGCCAAGGGGGAGCGGGAGTGCAGGCAGATACGCAGTATTTT CASSQGGAGVQADTQYF
20 TRBD2 TRBJ2-7 . TRBV9 TGTGCCAGCAGCCGCGGTTCGGGACTAGCGGGAGCAGGGGGCCTCTACGAGCAGTACTTC CASSRGSGLAGAGGLYEQYF
14 . TRBJ2-2 . TRBV6-5 TGTGCCAGCAGTTACTCGAGGGACACCGGGGAGCTGTTTTTT CASSYSRDTGELFF
16 TRBD1 TRBJ2-1 . TRBV4-2 TGTGCCAGCAGTACGCCGGGACAGGGCCCCTACAATGAGCAGTTCTTC CASSTPGQGPYNEQFF
16 TRBD2 TRBJ2-2 . TRBV6-2/TRBV6-3 TGTGCCAGCAGTTGGACTAGCGGGAGCGTCGGCGGGGAGCTGTTTTTT CASSWTSGSVGGELFF
13 TRBD1 TRBJ1-2 many TRBV7-2 TGTGCCAGCAGCTCGACAGGGGGCTATGGCTACACCTTC CASSSTGGYGYTF